The source of this TCR beta chain is a study of cytomegalovirus exposure and HLA in healthy donors (dated by TCRdb to the late 2010s). Describing the broader study: In an earlier analysis of 587 of the donors, about 260 Gb of sequence data and some 100 million unique TCR beta sequences from about 180 million T cells were reported. In a later analysis, previously published TCR beta repertoires from fewer than 750 donors were re-analyzed and high-resolution HLA genotyping was added so that TCR occurrence patterns could be studied. Of the approximately 400 genotyped donors, 81% fell in the genetic ancestry cluster associated with self-reported Caucasian donors. The number of donors typed differed by locus, with 629-630 for A, B, C, DRB1 and DQB1, roughly 520 for DQA1, 606 for DPA1, and under 490 for DPB1. A later genetic analysis used genome-wide SNP genotypes for about three fifths of the 666 donors, treating that subset as a discovery cohort. The study used immunosequencing to profile the T cell repertoires of several hundred subjects and linked those repertoires to cytomegalovirus serostatus. The study aimed to test whether signatures of past pathogen exposure could be identified by cataloging public T cell receptors. All discovery cohort repertoires had been generated using a single sequencing platform. Among 398 genotyped donors of the cohort, an average of roughly 240,000 unique TCR beta nucleotide sequences were sequenced per donor, roughly 20% of them non-productive. Because of strong linkage in the cohort, roughly five DR-DQ haplotypes were treated as single units for association and clustering. An early release that covered roughly 600 HLA-typed donors contained about 290 gigabases of sequencing data and tens of millions of unique TCR sequences. Along with the roughly 670-subject first cohort, a separate validation cohort of 120 different subjects was used. To predict cytomegalovirus infection status, the study brought together high-throughput TCR immunosequencing, statistical association of individual TCRs with disease status, and machine learning. In an earlier analysis of several hundred of the donors, high-throughput TCR beta sequencing was used to judge whether each TCR beta V gene segment behaved as functional or pseudogenic. Class I and class II HLA loci were covered by the typing at four-digit resolution. Rather than drawing on any new phenotypic data, the later analysis identified candidate immune exposures from TCR beta sequences and the way those sequences occurred across donors. Donor age, sex, ethnicity and CMV serostatus were compiled alongside the repertoire data.

Regarding this clone: What this receptor recognizes is not known.

CDR1 and CDR2 (MNHEY, SVGAGI) derive from the germline V gene. The CDR3 starts with the cysteine, ends with the phenylalanine, and has 11 residues. Only the CDR3 DNA stays, 33 bases, in frame from base 1. V and J are truncated by 10 bases and 4 bases respectively, leaving an intervening sequence of 10 bases. The full study reports these points: The classifier was reported to diagnose cytomegalovirus status with high specificity and sensitivity in both the original cohort and the validation cohort. Because counts were too low, seventeen rarely observed V segments, including chromosome 9 orphons, were left out of the earlier analysis of some 600 of the donors. A cluster of highly shared sequence variants was judged likely to represent a technical artifact of the sequencing pipeline. Most CMV-associated TCR beta chains appeared to be HLA-restricted in a later analysis, and the HLA associations seemed to be driven largely by CMV exposure. Several of the top co-occurrence clusters appeared to be linked to parvovirus B19, influenza, CMV and Epstein-Barr virus, according to a later analysis. In a later genetic analysis, a missense DCLRE1C variant was associated with V-gene and J-gene trimming of TCR beta chains, and the association was replicated in an independent cohort. In a later analysis, HLA-associated TCR beta chains were found to be more clonally expanded and to have lower generation probabilities than equally common non-associated chains. A further reported finding was that TCR beta sequences accurately predicted the HLA-A and HLA-B alleles for most subjects in the first cohort. When HLA alleles, especially DR and DQ, strongly co-occurred, TCR associations were difficult to assign to individual alleles. Because some donors lacked HLA typing at each locus, the association tests relied only on the typed subset. In the study, 150 to 200 TCR beta chains were listed as associated with cytomegalovirus. A later genetic analysis reported fewer N-insertions in productive TCRs among donors in an Asian-associated ancestry cluster than the roughly 700-donor mean. Most TCR sequences were observed very rarely across donors, whereas some public TCRs were present in many individuals. An earlier analysis of around 500 of the donors showed that most TCR beta V segments appeared in productive rearrangements either about 87% or about 30% of the time, which broadly matched IMGT annotations. Correlated functional status among segregating V segments might be attributable to linkage disequilibrium, but an unknown experimental factor could not be ruled out. Only TCR beta chains were sequenced in this cohort, and the absence of alpha or paired-chain data limited detectable features. In vitro tests confirmed that a few of the cytomegalovirus-associated TCR beta chains recognize cytomegalovirus antigens. According to a later analysis, TCR association rates differed among HLA loci, with DRB1 alleles showing the most associated TCRs and HLA-C alleles showing the fewest. The presence/absence analyses assumed that sequencing depth was roughly uniform across donors, and that assumption may not be true. It was suggested by the authors that the approach could potentially be generalized to other disease states and immunological phenotypes. Some IMGT-functional V segments, including TRBV6-2 and TRBV6-3, could not be told apart with the 87-base-pair reads, so those segments were excluded. Immune exposure information for the cohort was limited to CMV serostatus. Specific HLA alleles were associated with over 15,000 TCR beta sequences at a false discovery rate of 0.05 in a later analysis.

The cohort comprised fewer than 700 healthy bone marrow donors. At the time of sampling, every cohort member was nominally healthy, though immune exposures that went unrecorded were likely present. The donor was CMV seronegative and belonged to the group of 352 seronegative cohort members. A peripheral blood sample was provided by each donor, and peripheral blood mononuclear cells were used for TCR beta sequencing. Genomic DNA was extracted from the blood cell samples with the Qiagen DNeasy Blood Extraction Kit. The library was made by the immunoSEQ multiplex PCR assay. For the multiplex PCR, a mixture combining 60 forward primers for TCR Vbeta segments and 13 reverse primers for TCR Jbeta segments was used. The CDR3 region of rearranged TCR beta genes was amplified from genomic DNA by a multiplex PCR assay. The amplified TCR beta libraries were sequenced on the Illumina HiSeq System as 87-base-pair reads. Per the authors' processing: In a later analysis, about 80 million unique TCR beta chains were counted across the roughly 700 repertoires, and about 10 million of these chains were shared by at least two donors. A nearest-neighbor algorithm error-corrected the raw reads and collapsed the reads into unique sequences, merging closely related sequences to remove PCR and sequencing errors. V, D and J gene segments were assigned by aligning CDR3 sequences to IMGT reference sequences. For a sequence to be retained, a match of at least six nucleotides to both a V gene segment and a J gene segment was required. Rearrangements were classified as productive when the CDR3 lacked stop codons and remained in frame with V and J, and all other rearrangements were classified as non-productive. CDR3 was defined according to IMGT convention as the region running from the second conserved V-encoded cysteine to the conserved J-encoded phenylalanine. The earlier analysis of some 600 of the donors excluded sequences that lacked an unambiguous match to a single V gene segment. In an earlier analysis of approximately 610 of the donors, V segments were called functional above 56.7% productive rearrangements and were called segregating when the between-donor standard deviation exceeded 5%. To diagnose cytomegalovirus status from the catalog of TCR beta chain sequences, a statistical classification framework was built. A later analysis assigned V and J genes by comparing TCR nucleotide sequences with IMGT/GENE-DB human TR gene sequences. A later analysis assigned CDR3 sequences and most-parsimonious VDJ recombination scenarios with the TCRdist pipeline. In a later analysis, each TCR beta chain was defined by its CDR3 amino acid sequence together with its V-gene family, and reads lacking a unique V-gene family were excluded. In a later analysis, some 600 highly shared, low-generation-probability nucleotide sequences were removed to address suspected cross-contamination and a sequencing artifact. In a later analysis, a clonal expansion index was calculated for each public chain from normalized within-repertoire ranks of inferred template counts. A later analysis computed generation probabilities with a VDJ recombination model fitted to out-of-frame rearrangements, and checked the results against IGoR. In a later analysis, hypergeometric tests were used to score TCR-TCR, TCR-HLA and TCR-CMV co-occurrence, with a repertoire-size bias correction applied to TCR pairs. A later analysis estimated false discovery rates by permuting HLA or CMV assignments 20 times. A later analysis grouped co-occurring TCRs with DBSCAN, adding TCRdist sequence similarity when clustering within HLA-allele-positive subsets. Repertoires with fewer than 30,000 or more than 120,000 public chains, plus five repertoires with anomalous nucleotide sharing, were excluded from co-occurrence clustering. The immuneACCESS repertoire file appears here via TCRdb, limited to in-frame rearrangements. These files lack a portion of the clones; in checked studies, under half of the deficit traces to unresolved V genes, and the cause of the others is not known. The D gene and trimming were derived from the DNA, and the V and J assignments and clone size from that table. The sample's own table lists more than 60,000 clones. The ten largest clones represent 15% to 20% of the sample.

This chain is built from TRBV6-5 and TRBJ1-1; confidence is insufficient to name the D gene. The sequencing sample was made of PBMCs. The clonotype comes from a boy aged 5-17 years in good health and CMV-seronegative. The nucleotide sequence reads as follows: TGTGCCACCGAGGTGGCCACTGAAGCTTTCTTT. This yields the protein CATEVATEAFF.